Listed below are T cell receptor beta chains from one sample, sequenced in a study of shared clonotypes between healthy human individuals. Only in-frame clones appear in the TCRdb table, and some are missing; sequencing was by immunoSEQ multiplex PCR. The sample shows just over 2,000,000 clones, just under 95% of them seen only once. The material sequenced was naive CD8+ T cells sorted from blood. These receptors all stem from a man between 18 and 29 years old in good health. Both conserved end residues are part of each CDR3. Fields, in order: J gene, V gene, CDR3 protein.

J gene: TRBJ2-2; V gene: TRBV7-9; CDR3 protein: CASITGAGELFF
J gene: TRBJ2-5; V gene: TRBV21-1; CDR3 protein: CASSKAQSPSAETQYF
J gene: TRBJ2-7; V gene: TRBV6-5; CDR3 protein: CASSYSDRHEQYF
J gene: TRBJ2-1; V gene: TRBV12-5; CDR3 protein: CASGLVWGTEQFF
J gene: TRBJ1-2; V gene: TRBV19; CDR3 protein: CASVDPSLYGYTF
J gene: TRBJ2-7; V gene: TRBV11-2; CDR3 protein: CASSPARGGGYEQYF
J gene: TRBJ2-2; V gene: TRBV27; CDR3 protein: CASSLSTGELFF
J gene: TRBJ2-5; V gene: TRBV5-1; CDR3 protein: CASSLEGQKWEETQYF
J gene: TRBJ2-2; V gene: TRBV25-1; CDR3 protein: CASSDSYTGELFF
J gene: TRBJ2-1; V gene: TRBV7-7; CDR3 protein: CASSPLGVYNEQFF
J gene: TRBJ2-5; V gene: TRBV6-6; CDR3 protein: CASSQTGVGETQYF
J gene: TRBJ1-4; V gene: TRBV5-6; CDR3 protein: CASSLTLTEGNNEKLFF
J gene: TRBJ2-7; V gene: TRBV2; CDR3 protein: CAGLAGDGYEQYF
J gene: TRBJ2-7; V gene: TRBV6-4; CDR3 protein: CASSTKVRYFSYEQYF
J gene: TRBJ1-1; V gene: TRBV28; CDR3 protein: CASSSGPNTEAFF
J gene: TRBJ2-1; V gene: TRBV7-2; CDR3 protein: CASSSPVLGTQNEQFF
J gene: TRBJ1-1; V gene: TRBV5-4; CDR3 protein: CASSWETGGRTEAFF
J gene: TRBJ2-5; V gene: TRBV5-6; CDR3 protein: CASSLATGQETQYF
J gene: TRBJ2-5; V gene: TRBV10-2; CDR3 protein: CASMSFVRGQTNQETQYF
J gene: TRBJ1-1; V gene: TRBV18; CDR3 protein: CASSRNLRTTEAFF
J gene: TRBJ1-2; V gene: TRBV19; CDR3 protein: CASSIVAGDYGYTF
J gene: TRBJ2-2; V gene: TRBV7-8; CDR3 protein: CASSLGTVNTGELFF
J gene: TRBJ1-4; V gene: TRBV21-1; CDR3 protein: CASSKNRGPGGEKLFF
J gene: TRBJ1-1; V gene: TRBV5-1; CDR3 protein: CASSLAEDISSEAFF
J gene: TRBJ2-7; V gene: TRBV10-1; CDR3 protein: CASSPTGTGTNEQYF
J gene: TRBJ1-2; V gene: TRBV7-9; CDR3 protein: CASSFSGGTGQIYGYTF
J gene: TRBJ2-5; V gene: TRBV2; CDR3 protein: CASVSPGPDDTQYF
J gene: TRBJ1-1; V gene: TRBV29-1; CDR3 protein: CSVHTGQGGTEAFF
J gene: TRBJ2-7; V gene: TRBV4-3; CDR3 protein: CASSQESGRMAYEQYF
J gene: TRBJ2-7; V gene: TRBV5-1; CDR3 protein: CASSLAQGNEQYF
J gene: TRBJ2-2; V gene: TRBV29-1; CDR3 protein: CSVIIRNTGELFF
J gene: TRBJ2-7; V gene: TRBV6-5; CDR3 protein: CATTLGHEQYF
J gene: TRBJ2-1; V gene: TRBV19; CDR3 protein: CASGGYNEQFF
J gene: TRBJ2-7; V gene: TRBV7-2; CDR3 protein: CASSLTYEQYF
J gene: TRBJ2-7; V gene: TRBV2; CDR3 protein: CASTRTFSSYEQYF
J gene: TRBJ1-5; V gene: TRBV28; CDR3 protein: CASSFHPGGNQPQHF
J gene: TRBJ2-3; V gene: TRBV27; CDR3 protein: CASSTTGVPDTQYF
J gene: TRBJ2-3; V gene: TRBV6-4; CDR3 protein: CASSEDGTAKDTQYF
J gene: TRBJ1-5; V gene: TRBV4-1; CDR3 protein: CASSQDPWSNQPQHF
J gene: TRBJ1-1; V gene: TRBV7-9; CDR3 protein: CASSLSATGGPEAFF
J gene: TRBJ2-7; V gene: TRBV19; CDR3 protein: CASSFERVPPYEQYF
J gene: TRBJ1-2; V gene: TRBV5-3; CDR3 protein: CARSLVRGNYGYTF
J gene: TRBJ2-7; V gene: TRBV13; CDR3 protein: CASSLGLADSYEQYF
J gene: TRBJ1-1; V gene: TRBV19; CDR3 protein: CASNIGANTEAFF
J gene: TRBJ2-3; V gene: TRBV10-2; CDR3 protein: CASSEWTGGAGDTQYF
J gene: TRBJ1-1; V gene: TRBV7-9; CDR3 protein: CASSAGTGEAFF
J gene: TRBJ2-7; V gene: TRBV7-6; CDR3 protein: CASSLDPGDSYEQYF
J gene: TRBJ2-7; V gene: TRBV9; CDR3 protein: CASSVVAGESKKQYF
J gene: TRBJ2-1; V gene: TRBV10-3; CDR3 protein: CAIGTSGYNEQFF
J gene: TRBJ1-4; V gene: TRBV27; CDR3 protein: CASSSETTNEKLFF
J gene: TRBJ1-6; V gene: TRBV27; CDR3 protein: CASSTYREGEAALHF
J gene: TRBJ2-7; V gene: TRBV13; CDR3 protein: CASSHTTGYYEQYF
J gene: TRBJ2-1; V gene: TRBV5-1; CDR3 protein: CASSYDSFPGKEGYNEQFF
J gene: TRBJ2-2; V gene: TRBV5-1; CDR3 protein: CASSFVGELFF
J gene: TRBJ1-1; V gene: TRBV2; CDR3 protein: CASSEGIEAFF
J gene: TRBJ2-2; V gene: TRBV6-5; CDR3 protein: CASSDSLNTGELFF
J gene: TRBJ2-1; V gene: TRBV23-1; CDR3 protein: CASSHDPGRHYNEQFF
J gene: TRBJ2-1; V gene: TRBV5-4; CDR3 protein: CASSGRDRPHEQFF
J gene: TRBJ2-7; V gene: TRBV2; CDR3 protein: CASPALAGALHEQYF
J gene: TRBJ1-6; V gene: TRBV4-1; CDR3 protein: CASSQDHPGALNSPLHF